This TCR beta chain was identified during a study of blood T cell repertoires in COVID-19. The CDR3 covers 14 residues. Germline V gene sequence: CDR1 ENHRY, CDR2 SYGVKD. V lost 3 bases, J lost 5 bases, and 10 bases lay in between. In its sample, this clone was seen once. Profiling relied on immunoSEQ multiplex PCR, and the TCRdb table lists in-frame clones only, not all of them. The top ten clones hold about 4.6% of a sample with approximately 300,000 clones, around 88% of them seen once. This chain connects TRBV10-3 to TRBJ2-2; a possible D gene is TRBD1 (5 bases). The clonotype comes from a man in his forties with acute or convalescent COVID-19. The sample taken for sequencing was peripheral blood. The CDR3 sequence: CAISDPRVTGELFF. CDR3 nucleotide sequence: TGTGCCATCAGTGACCCCAGGGTAACCGGGGAGCTGTTTTTT.